This is a list of T cell receptor beta chains from one sample in a study of a mutant IDH1 vaccine in newly diagnosed glioma. Their antigens remain unidentified. Profiled with immunoSEQ multiplex PCR; TCRdb holds only in-frame clones, not every one. The sample comprises some 32,000 clones, approximately 90% of which are singletons, and around 2.2% rests with the top ten. Material: PBMCs, obtained from a glioma patient whose treatment included an IDH1 peptide vaccine. The receptor set was obtained from a man aged 40-49 years with glioma. CDR3s include the opening cysteine and the closing phenylalanine or tryptophan. Part of the rows lack a size; the others show once, few, many or a class for expanded clones.

j_call v_call clone_size cdr3_aa
TRBJ2-5 TRBV6-5 . CASSYTGGLAETQYF
TRBJ1-1 TRBV10-3 . CAISGTGTSAEAFF
TRBJ1-1 TRBV11-2 . CASSLLMNTEAFF
TRBJ2-5 TRBV7-6 once CASSLGGPSQETQYF
TRBJ2-7 TRBV7-2 . CASSLEAQTYEQYF
TRBJ2-7 TRBV15 . CATSRLAGGPVYEQYF
TRBJ2-7 TRBV7-2 once CASSQLAGRNEQYF
TRBJ1-4 TRBV7-2 . CASSRDRENEKLFF
TRBJ2-1 TRBV19 . CASATSGSSYNEQFF
TRBJ2-3 TRBV6-1 . CASSEAYRGRDTQYF
TRBJ1-6 TRBV30 . CAWRRDRTNSPLHF
TRBJ2-3 TRBV7-9 . CASSILQVSGTDTQYF
TRBJ2-3 TRBV29-1 once CSVGHGVTDTQYF
TRBJ2-2 TRBV19 . CASSMTGTSGYTGELFF
TRBJ2-4 TRBV28 . CASSFTRILKNIQYF
TRBJ1-1 TRBV5-1 once CASSPSQELNTEAFF
TRBJ2-7 TRBV2 . CASSLGTASSYEQYF
TRBJ2-7 TRBV28 . CASSSRMKLVGAYEQYF
TRBJ2-3 TRBV5-1 . CASSFTQSNTDTQYF
TRBJ1-3 TRBV19 . CASSMGGGVNSGNTIYF
TRBJ2-3 TRBV5-5 . CASSFGGRDTQYF
TRBJ2-6 TRBV27 . CASSLSPGQGSSGANVLTF
TRBJ1-5 TRBV15 . CATSVDYRGYSNQPQHF
TRBJ2-3 TRBV7-8 few CASSLVDPAWGTDTQYF
TRBJ2-5 TRBV4-2 . CASSTLPGGGQETQYF
TRBJ1-4 TRBV7-7 once CASSHPQGHSTNEKLFF
TRBJ1-2 TRBV25-1 . CASSGQQGAPNYGYTF
TRBJ1-6 TRBV6-5 . CASSYGTGTGSSPLHF
TRBJ2-1 TRBV5-1 . CASSFRTGGPYNEQFF
TRBJ1-1 TRBV28 . CASSLSVGWGANTEAFF
TRBJ1-1 TRBV29-1 . CSVEDLRRGGSEAFF
TRBJ1-1 TRBV5-1 . CASSLGDDRAFF
TRBJ1-2 TRBV19 few CASSPRMGPGTF
TRBJ1-3 TRBV4-1 once CASSQDAYLGSGNTIYF
TRBJ2-3 TRBV28 . CASRGSGRGTDTQYF
TRBJ1-4 TRBV2 . CASSRDGQNEKLFF
TRBJ2-2 TRBV9 few CASSGWITGELFF
TRBJ1-1 TRBV6-1 . CAIDDPSEVNTEAFF
TRBJ2-5 TRBV4-2 . CASSPKQIGQETQYF
TRBJ1-6 TRBV2 . CASSEMAASSNSPLHF
TRBJ2-3 TRBV29-1 . CSVEPQSTDTQYF
TRBJ2-7 TRBV2 . CASRPGLLNYEQYF
TRBJ2-7 TRBV11-2 . CASSLDKDRGYEQYF
TRBJ1-5 TRBV6-1 . CASSEGVRQPQHF
TRBJ2-3 TRBV9 . CASSVDAGTSGGLTDTQYF
TRBJ2-5 TRBV27 . CASSLLGGGNRETQYF
TRBJ2-5 TRBV6-5 . CASSSLQETQYF
TRBJ2-7 TRBV7-2 . CASSLVGEASYEQYF
TRBJ1-2 TRBV30 . CAWTQNYGYTF
TRBJ1-4 TRBV28 . CASSWGFATNEKLFF